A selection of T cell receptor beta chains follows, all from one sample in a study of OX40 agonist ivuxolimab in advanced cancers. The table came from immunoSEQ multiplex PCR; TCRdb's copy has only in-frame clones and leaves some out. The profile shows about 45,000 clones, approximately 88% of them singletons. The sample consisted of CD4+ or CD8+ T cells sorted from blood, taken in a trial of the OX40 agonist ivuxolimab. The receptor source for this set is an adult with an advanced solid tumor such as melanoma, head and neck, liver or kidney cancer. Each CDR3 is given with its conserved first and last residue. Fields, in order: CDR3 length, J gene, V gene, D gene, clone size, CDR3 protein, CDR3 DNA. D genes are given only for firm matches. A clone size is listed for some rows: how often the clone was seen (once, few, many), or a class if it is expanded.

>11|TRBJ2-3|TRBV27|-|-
CASSSRDTQYF
TGTGCCAGCAGTTCGCGAGATACGCAGTATTTT
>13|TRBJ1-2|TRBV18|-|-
CASSPLRQDGYTF
TGTGCCAGCTCACCACTGAGACAAGATGGCTACACCTTC
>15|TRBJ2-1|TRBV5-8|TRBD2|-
CASSLVGRGYNEQFF
TGTGCCAGCAGCTTGGTCGGGAGGGGGTACAATGAGCAGTTCTTC
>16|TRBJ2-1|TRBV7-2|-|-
CASSSLRPGAYNEQFF
TGTGCCAGCAGCTCCCTGCGCCCAGGGGCCTACAATGAGCAGTTCTTC
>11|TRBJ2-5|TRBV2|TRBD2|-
CASTGGGTQYF
TGTGCCAGCACTGGGGGGGGGACCCAGTACTTC
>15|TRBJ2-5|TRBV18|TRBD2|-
CASSPEASGSETQYF
TGTGCCAGCTCACCAGAGGCTAGCGGCTCAGAGACCCAGTACTTC
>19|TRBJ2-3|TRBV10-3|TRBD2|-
CAISESGSGRSARTDTQYF
TGTGCCATCAGTGAGTCGGGTAGCGGGAGGTCGGCCCGCACAGATACGCAGTATTTT
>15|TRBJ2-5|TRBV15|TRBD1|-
CATSKGTGLQETQYF
TGTGCCACCAGCAAGGGGACAGGGCTCCAAGAGACCCAGTACTTC
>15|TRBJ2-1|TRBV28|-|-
CASSFISGSYNEQFF
TGTGCCAGCAGTTTTATAAGCGGCTCCTACAATGAGCAGTTCTTC
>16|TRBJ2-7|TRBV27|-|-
CASSPLGSGGIYEQYF
TGTGCCAGCAGCCCCCTGGGTTCCGGCGGAATCTACGAGCAGTACTTC
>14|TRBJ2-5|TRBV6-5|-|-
CASSYQGPQETQYF
TGTGCCAGCAGTTACCAGGGGCCCCAAGAGACCCAGTACTTC
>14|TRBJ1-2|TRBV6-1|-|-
CASSETVWNVGYTF
TGTGCCAGCAGTGAAACCGTATGGAATGTTGGCTACACCTTC
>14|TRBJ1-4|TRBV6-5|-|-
CASSYSSEREKLFF
TGTGCCAGCAGTTACTCAAGCGAACGTGAAAAACTGTTTTTT
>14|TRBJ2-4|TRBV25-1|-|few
CASSESEGKNIQYF
TGTGCCAGCAGTGAATCCGAGGGGAAAAACATTCAGTACTTC
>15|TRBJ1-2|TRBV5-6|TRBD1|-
CASSLGTGVNYGYTF
TGTGCCAGCAGCTTGGGGACAGGGGTTAACTATGGCTACACCTTC
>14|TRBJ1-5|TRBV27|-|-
CASSSLGTNQPQHF
TGTGCCAGCAGTTCCCTAGGGACGAATCAGCCCCAGCATTTT
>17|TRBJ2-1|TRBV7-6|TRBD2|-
CASSLLSSGRAPNEQFF
TGTGCCAGCAGCTTACTAAGTAGCGGGAGGGCCCCCAATGAGCAGTTCTTC
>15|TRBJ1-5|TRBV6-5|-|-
CASRSPGGSSQPQHF
TGTGCCAGCAGATCCCCGGGGGGGTCTAGTCAGCCCCAGCATTTT
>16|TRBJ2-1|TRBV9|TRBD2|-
CASSEIGREGDNEQFF
TGTGCCAGCAGCGAAATAGGCCGGGAGGGAGACAATGAGCAGTTCTTC
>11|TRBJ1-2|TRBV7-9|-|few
CASSERMGYTF
TGTGCCAGCAGCGAAAGGATGGGCTACACCTTC
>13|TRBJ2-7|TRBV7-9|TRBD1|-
CASSSGTDDEQYF
TGTGCCAGCAGCTCCGGGACAGACGACGAGCAGTACTTC
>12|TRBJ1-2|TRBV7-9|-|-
CASSLENYGYTF
TGTGCCAGCAGCTTAGAAAACTATGGCTACACCTTC
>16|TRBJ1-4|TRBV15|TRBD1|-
CATSGGEQGVNEKLFF
TGTGCCACCAGCGGAGGGGAACAGGGGGTTAATGAAAAACTGTTTTTT
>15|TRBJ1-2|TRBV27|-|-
CASSKIGTAIDGYTF
TGTGCCAGCAGTAAAATCGGGACGGCAATCGATGGCTACACCTTC
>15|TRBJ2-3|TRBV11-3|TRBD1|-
CASSSRDSYTDTQYF
TGTGCCAGCAGCTCCCGGGACAGTTACACAGATACGCAGTATTTT
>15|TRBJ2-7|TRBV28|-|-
CASSFPPWGSYEQYF
TGTGCCAGCAGTTTCCCCCCGTGGGGGTCCTACGAGCAGTACTTC
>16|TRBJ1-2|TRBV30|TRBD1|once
CAWSGPDRGVWYGYTF
TGTGCCTGGAGTGGACCAGACAGGGGAGTTTGGTATGGCTACACCTTC
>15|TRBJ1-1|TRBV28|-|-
CASRTGDSPDTEAFF
TGTGCCAGCAGGACCGGGGATTCCCCAGACACTGAAGCTTTCTTT
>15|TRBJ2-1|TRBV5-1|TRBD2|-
CASSFGRGGLHEQFF
TGCGCCAGCAGCTTCGGGCGGGGGGGCCTCCATGAGCAGTTCTTC
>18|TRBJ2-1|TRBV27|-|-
CASGLQGISSFGHNEQFF
TGTGCCAGCGGCTTACAGGGAATATCGTCCTTCGGACACAATGAGCAGTTCTTC
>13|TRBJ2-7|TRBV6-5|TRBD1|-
CASKQGQGYEQYF
TGTGCCAGCAAACAGGGGCAGGGCTACGAGCAGTACTTC
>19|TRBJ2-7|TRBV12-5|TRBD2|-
CASGLVPSGGSSPCYEQYF
TGTGCTAGTGGTTTGGTACCCAGCGGGGGGTCCTCGCCCTGCTACGAGCAGTACTTC
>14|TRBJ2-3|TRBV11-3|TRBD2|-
CASSLVASGDTQYF
TGTGCCAGCAGCTTAGTAGCTAGCGGAGATACGCAGTATTTT
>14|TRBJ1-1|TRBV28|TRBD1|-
CAINIGQVNTEAFF
TGTGCCATCAACATCGGACAGGTTAACACTGAAGCTTTCTTT
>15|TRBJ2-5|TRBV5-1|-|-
CASKRRPGNQETQYF
TGCGCCAGCAAACGCCGCCCGGGGAACCAAGAGACCCAGTACTTC
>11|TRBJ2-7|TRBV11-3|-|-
CASSFTHEQYF
TGTGCCAGCAGCTTCACCCACGAGCAGTACTTC
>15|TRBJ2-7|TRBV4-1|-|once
CASSQVTESPYEQYF
TGCGCCAGCAGCCAAGTGACGGAAAGCCCCTACGAGCAGTACTTC
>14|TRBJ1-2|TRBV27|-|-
CASSLWGGDYGYTF
TGTGCCAGCAGTTTATGGGGGGGAGACTATGGCTACACCTTC
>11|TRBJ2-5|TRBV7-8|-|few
CASSPRETQYF
TGTGCCAGCAGCCCCCGGGAGACCCAGTACTTC
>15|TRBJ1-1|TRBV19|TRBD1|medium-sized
CASSQPGQGITEAFF
TGTGCCAGTAGTCAACCGGGACAGGGGATCACTGAAGCTTTCTTT
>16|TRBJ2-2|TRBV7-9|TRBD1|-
CASSLALTGWAGELFF
TGTGCCAGCAGCTTAGCGCTGACAGGGTGGGCCGGGGAGCTGTTTTTT
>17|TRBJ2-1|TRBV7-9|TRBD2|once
CASSLSAKLADYNEQFF
TGTGCCAGCAGCTTATCAGCGAAACTAGCGGATTACAATGAGCAGTTCTTC
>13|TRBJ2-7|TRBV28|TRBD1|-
CASSSGTGVEQYF
TGTGCCAGCAGTTCCGGGACAGGGGTTGAGCAGTACTTC
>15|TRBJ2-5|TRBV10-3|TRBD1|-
CAISESDRGGETQYF
TGTGCCATCAGTGAGTCGGACAGGGGAGGGGAGACCCAGTACTTC
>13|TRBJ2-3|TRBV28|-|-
CASRRPSADTQYF
TGTGCCAGCAGGCGCCCTAGTGCAGATACGCAGTATTTT
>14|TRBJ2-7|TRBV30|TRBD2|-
CAWSPGLAGYEQYF
TGTGCCTGGAGTCCGGGACTAGCGGGGTACGAGCAGTACTTC
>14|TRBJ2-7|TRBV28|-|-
CASSLTAGGDEQYF
TGTGCCAGCAGTTTAACGGCAGGAGGAGACGAGCAGTACTTC
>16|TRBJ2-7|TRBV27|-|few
CASSPLGSAPSYEQYF
TGTGCCAGCAGTCCCCTGGGGAGCGCCCCATCCTACGAGCAGTACTTC
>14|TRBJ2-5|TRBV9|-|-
CASSVSGNQETQYF
TGTGCCAGCAGCGTTTCGGGAAACCAAGAGACCCAGTACTTC
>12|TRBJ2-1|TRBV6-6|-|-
CASSYSRDEQFF
TGTGCCAGCAGTTACTCTAGGGATGAGCAGTTCTTC
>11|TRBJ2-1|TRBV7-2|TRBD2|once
CASSYSGGWFF
TGTGCCAGCAGCTATAGCGGGGGCTGGTTCTTC
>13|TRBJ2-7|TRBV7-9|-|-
CASRDWSSYEQYF
TGTGCCAGCAGGGACTGGAGCTCCTACGAGCAGTACTTC
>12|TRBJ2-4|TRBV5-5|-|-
CASAGSLNIQYF
TGTGCCAGCGCTGGGTCTTTAAACATTCAGTACTTC
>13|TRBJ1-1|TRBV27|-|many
CASSHGSGAEAFF
TGTGCCAGCAGCCACGGCTCCGGCGCTGAAGCTTTCTTT
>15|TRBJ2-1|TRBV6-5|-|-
CASREGGPTYNEQFF
TGTGCCAGCAGGGAGGGGGGGCCCACTTACAATGAGCAGTTCTTC
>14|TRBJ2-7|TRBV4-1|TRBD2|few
CASSPGLAGYEQYF
TGCGCCAGCAGCCCCGGACTAGCCGGGTACGAGCAGTACTTC
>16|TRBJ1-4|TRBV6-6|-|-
CASTSIPDPTNEKLFF
TGTGCCAGCACCTCCATCCCCGACCCAACTAATGAAAAACTGTTTTTT